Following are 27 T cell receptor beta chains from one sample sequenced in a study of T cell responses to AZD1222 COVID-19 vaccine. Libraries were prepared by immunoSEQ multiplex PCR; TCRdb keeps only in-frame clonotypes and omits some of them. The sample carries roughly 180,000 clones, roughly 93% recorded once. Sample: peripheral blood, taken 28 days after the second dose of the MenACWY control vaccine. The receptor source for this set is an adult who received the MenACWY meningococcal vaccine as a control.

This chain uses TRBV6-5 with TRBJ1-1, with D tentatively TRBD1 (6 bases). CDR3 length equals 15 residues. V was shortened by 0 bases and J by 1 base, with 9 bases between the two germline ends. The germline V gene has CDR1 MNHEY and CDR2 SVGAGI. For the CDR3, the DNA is TGTGCCAGCAGTTACTCTATACAGGGGAACACTGAAGCTTTCTTT. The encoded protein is CASSYSIQGNTEAFF.

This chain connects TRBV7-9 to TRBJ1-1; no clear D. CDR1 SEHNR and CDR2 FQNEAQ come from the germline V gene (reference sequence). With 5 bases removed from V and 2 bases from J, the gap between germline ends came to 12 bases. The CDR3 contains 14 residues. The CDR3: CASSPLARNTEAFF. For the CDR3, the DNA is TGTGCCAGCAGCCCATTGGCCCGTAACACTGAAGCTTTCTTT.

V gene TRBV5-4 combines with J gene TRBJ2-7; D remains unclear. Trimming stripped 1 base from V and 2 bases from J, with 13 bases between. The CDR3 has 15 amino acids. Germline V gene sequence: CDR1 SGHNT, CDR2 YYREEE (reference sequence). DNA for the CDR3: TGTGCCAGCAGCTTGTCCTCCCAGACCGCCTACGAGCAGTACTTC. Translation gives CASSLSSQTAYEQYF.

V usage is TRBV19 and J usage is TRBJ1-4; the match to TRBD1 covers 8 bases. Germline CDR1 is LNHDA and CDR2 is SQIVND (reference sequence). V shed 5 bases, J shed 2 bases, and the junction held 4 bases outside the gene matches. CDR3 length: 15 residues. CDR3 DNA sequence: TGTGCCAGTAGTTCGCGGACAGGGACTAATGAAAAACTGTTTTTT. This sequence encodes CASSSRTGTNEKLFF.

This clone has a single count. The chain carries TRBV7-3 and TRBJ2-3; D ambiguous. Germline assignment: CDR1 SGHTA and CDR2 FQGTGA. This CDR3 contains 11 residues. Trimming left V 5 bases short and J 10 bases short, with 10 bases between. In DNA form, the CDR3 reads TGTGCCAGCAGCCCGGGCGGCGCGCAGTATTTT. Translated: CASSPGGAQYF.

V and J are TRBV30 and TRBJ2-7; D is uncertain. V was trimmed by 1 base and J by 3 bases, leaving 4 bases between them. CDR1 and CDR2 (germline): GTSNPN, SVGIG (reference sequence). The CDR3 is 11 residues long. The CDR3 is CAWSGYYEQYF. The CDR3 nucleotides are TGTGCCTGGAGTGGATACTACGAGCAGTACTTC.

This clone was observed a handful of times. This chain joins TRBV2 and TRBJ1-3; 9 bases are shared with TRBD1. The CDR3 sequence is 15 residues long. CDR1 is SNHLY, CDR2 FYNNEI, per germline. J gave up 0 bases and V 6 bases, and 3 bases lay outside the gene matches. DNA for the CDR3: TGTGCCAGCAGGGGACAGGGCTCCTCTGGAAACACCATATATTTT. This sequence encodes CASRGQGSSGNTIYF. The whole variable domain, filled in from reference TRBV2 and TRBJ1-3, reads EPEVTQTPSHQVTQMGQEVILRCVPISNHLYFYWYRQILGQKVEFLVSFYNNEISEKSEIFDDQFSVERPDGSNFTLKIRSTKLEDSAMYFCASRGQGSSGNTIYFGEGSWLTVV.

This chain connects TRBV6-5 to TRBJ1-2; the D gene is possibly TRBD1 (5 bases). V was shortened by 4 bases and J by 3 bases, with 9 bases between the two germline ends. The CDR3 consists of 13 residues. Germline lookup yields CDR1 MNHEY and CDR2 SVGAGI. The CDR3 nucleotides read TGTGCCAGCAGTTTGCAGGGATACTATGGCTACACCTTC. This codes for CASSLQGYYGYTF.

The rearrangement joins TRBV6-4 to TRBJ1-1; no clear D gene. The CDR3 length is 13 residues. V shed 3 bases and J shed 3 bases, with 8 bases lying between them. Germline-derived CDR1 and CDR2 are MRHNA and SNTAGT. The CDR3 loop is CASSESWYTEAFF. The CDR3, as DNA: TGTGCCAGCAGTGAATCCTGGTACACTGAAGCTTTCTTT.

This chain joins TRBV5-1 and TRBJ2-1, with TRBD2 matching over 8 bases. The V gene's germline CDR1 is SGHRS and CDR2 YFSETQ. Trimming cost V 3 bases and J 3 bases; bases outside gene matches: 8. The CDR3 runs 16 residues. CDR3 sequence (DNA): TGCGCCAGCAGCTCTCATAGCGGGGCTAACTACAATGAGCAGTTCTTC. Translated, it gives CASSSHSGANYNEQFF.

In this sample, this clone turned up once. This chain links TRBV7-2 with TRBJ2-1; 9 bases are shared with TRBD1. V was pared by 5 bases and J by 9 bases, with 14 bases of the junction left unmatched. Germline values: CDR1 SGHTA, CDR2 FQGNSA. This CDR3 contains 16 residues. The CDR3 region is CASSNRDRVGIGEQFF. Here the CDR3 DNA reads TGTGCCAGCAGCAACCGGGACAGGGTAGGAATAGGTGAGCAGTTCTTC.

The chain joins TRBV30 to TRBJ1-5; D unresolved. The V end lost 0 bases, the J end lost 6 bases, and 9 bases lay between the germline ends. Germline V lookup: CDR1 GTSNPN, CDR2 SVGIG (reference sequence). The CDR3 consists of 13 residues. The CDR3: CAWSVGPGQPQHF. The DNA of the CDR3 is TGTGCCTGGAGTGTAGGACCAGGTCAGCCCCAGCATTTT.

CDR3 loop: CASAGAGGVNTEAFF. The DNA for the CDR3 is TGTGCCAGCGCCGGGGCAGGGGGGGTGAACACTGAAGCTTTCTTT. The genes are TRBV21-1 and TRBJ1-1. TRBV21-1 corresponds to a pseudogene. This CDR3 has 15 amino acids.

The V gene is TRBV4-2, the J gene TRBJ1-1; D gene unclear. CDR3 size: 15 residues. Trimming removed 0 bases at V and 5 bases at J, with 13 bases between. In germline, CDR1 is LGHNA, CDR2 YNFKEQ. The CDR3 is CASSQDLARGTEAFF. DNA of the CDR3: TGTGCCAGCAGCCAAGATTTAGCGCGAGGGACTGAAGCTTTCTTT.

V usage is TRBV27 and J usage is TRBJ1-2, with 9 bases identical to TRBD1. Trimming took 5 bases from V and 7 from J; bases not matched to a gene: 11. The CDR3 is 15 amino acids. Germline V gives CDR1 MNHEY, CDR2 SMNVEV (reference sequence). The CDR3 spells CASSLNRGLAGGYTF. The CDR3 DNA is TGTGCCAGCAGTCTCAACAGGGGGCTGGCGGGTGGCTACACCTTC.

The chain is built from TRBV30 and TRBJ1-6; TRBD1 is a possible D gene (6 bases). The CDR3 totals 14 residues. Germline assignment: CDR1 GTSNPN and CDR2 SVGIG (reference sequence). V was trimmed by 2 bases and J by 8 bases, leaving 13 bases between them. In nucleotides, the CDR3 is TGTGCCTGGAGTAACAGGGTTTATTATTCACCCCTCCACTTT. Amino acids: CAWSNRVYYSPLHF.

CDR3 bases: TGCGCCAGCAGTCCTAACGTGGCAGGGGGTCGAGAGACCCAGTACTTC. This encodes CASSPNVAGGRETQYF. V gene TRBV5-1 combines with J gene TRBJ2-5, with 7 bases matching TRBD1. V gave up 5 bases and J gave up 4 bases; unmatched junction bases: 14. The length of the CDR3 is 16 residues. CDR1 and CDR2 (germline): SGHRS, YFSETQ.

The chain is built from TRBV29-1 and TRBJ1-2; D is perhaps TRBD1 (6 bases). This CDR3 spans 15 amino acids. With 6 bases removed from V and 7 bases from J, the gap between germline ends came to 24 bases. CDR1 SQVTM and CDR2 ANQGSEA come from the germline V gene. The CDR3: CSVRGTRGLRGGYTF. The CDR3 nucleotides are TGCAGCGTAAGGGGGACACGGGGCCTTCGGGGTGGCTACACCTTC.

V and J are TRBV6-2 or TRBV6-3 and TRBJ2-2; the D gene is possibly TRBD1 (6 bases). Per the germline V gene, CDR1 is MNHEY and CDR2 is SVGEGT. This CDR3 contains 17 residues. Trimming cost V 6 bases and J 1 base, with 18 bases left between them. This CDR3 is CASSTRPGQRNTGELFF. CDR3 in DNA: TGTGCCAGCAGCACTCGCCCGGGACAAAGGAACACCGGGGAGCTGTTTTTT.

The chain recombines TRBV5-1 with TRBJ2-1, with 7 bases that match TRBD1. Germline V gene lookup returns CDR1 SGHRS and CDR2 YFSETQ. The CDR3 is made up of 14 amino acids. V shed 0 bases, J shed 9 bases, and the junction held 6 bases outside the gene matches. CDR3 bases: TGCGCCAGCAGCTTGGTTGAGGGGGCGATTGAGCAGTTCTTC. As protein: CASSLVEGAIEQFF.

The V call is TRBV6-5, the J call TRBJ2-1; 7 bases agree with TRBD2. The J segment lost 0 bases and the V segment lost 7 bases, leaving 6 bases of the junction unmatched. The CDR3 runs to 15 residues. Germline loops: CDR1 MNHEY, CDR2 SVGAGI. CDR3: CASKRGQGSYNEQFF. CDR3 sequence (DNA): TGTGCCAGCAAGCGGGGCCAAGGCTCCTACAATGAGCAGTTCTTC.

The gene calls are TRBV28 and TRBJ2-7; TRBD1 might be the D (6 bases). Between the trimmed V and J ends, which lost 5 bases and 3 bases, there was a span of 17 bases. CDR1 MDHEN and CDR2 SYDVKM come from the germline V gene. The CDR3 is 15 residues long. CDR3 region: CASSTIQGMDYEQYF. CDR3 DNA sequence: TGTGCCAGCAGTACTATACAGGGTATGGACTACGAGCAGTACTTC.

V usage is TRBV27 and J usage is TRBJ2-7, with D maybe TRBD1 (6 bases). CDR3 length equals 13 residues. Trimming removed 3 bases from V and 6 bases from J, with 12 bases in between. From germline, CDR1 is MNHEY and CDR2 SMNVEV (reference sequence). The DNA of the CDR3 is TGTGCCAGCAGTTTCCTACAGGGCGGCGAGCAGTACTTC. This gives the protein CASSFLQGGEQYF.

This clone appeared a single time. CDR3 region: CASSQERASANTEAFF. The CDR3 DNA reads as TGCGCCAGCAGCCAAGAAAGGGCGTCTGCGAACACTGAAGCTTTCTTT. The chain carries TRBV4-3 and TRBJ1-1; D gene ambiguous. The V end lost 0 bases, the J end lost 1 base, and 12 bases lay between the germline ends. The CDR3 extends over 16 amino acids. Germline V gene data show CDR1 as LGHNA and CDR2 as YSLEER.

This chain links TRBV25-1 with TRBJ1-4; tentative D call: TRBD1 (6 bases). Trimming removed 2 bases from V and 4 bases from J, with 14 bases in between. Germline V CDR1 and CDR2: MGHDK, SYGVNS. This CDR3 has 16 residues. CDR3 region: CASSEGGIGFNEKLFF. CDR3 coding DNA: TGTGCCAGCAGTGAAGGGGGCATAGGGTTTAATGAAAAACTGTTTTTT.

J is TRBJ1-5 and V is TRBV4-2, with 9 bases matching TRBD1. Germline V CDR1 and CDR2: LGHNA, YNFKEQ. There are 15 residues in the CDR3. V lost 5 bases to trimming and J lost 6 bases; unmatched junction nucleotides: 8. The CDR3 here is CASSIPGQGGQPQHF. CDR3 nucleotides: TGTGCCAGCAGCATTCCGGGACAGGGCGGTCAGCCCCAGCATTTT.

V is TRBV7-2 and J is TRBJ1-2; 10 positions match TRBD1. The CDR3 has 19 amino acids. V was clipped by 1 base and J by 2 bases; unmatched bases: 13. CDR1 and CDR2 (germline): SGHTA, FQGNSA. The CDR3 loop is CASSLGSVSGTGVNYGYTF. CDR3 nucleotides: TGTGCCAGCAGCTTAGGATCTGTCAGCGGGACAGGGGTGAACTATGGCTACACCTTC.